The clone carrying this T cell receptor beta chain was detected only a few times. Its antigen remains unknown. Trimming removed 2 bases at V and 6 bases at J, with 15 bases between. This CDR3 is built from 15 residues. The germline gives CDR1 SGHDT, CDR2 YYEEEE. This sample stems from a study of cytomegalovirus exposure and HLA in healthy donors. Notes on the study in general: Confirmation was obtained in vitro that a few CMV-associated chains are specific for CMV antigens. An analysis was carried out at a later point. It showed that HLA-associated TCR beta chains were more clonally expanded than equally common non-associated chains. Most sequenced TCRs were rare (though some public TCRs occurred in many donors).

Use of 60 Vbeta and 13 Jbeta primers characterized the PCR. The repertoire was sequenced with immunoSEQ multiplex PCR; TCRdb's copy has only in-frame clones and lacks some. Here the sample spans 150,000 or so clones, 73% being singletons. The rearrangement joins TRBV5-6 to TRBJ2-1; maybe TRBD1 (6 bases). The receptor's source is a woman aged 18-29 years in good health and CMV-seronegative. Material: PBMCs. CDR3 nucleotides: TGTGCCAGCAGCTTCCGGCAGGGCAGGGGCAATGAGCAGTTCTTC. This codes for CASSFRQGRGNEQFF.